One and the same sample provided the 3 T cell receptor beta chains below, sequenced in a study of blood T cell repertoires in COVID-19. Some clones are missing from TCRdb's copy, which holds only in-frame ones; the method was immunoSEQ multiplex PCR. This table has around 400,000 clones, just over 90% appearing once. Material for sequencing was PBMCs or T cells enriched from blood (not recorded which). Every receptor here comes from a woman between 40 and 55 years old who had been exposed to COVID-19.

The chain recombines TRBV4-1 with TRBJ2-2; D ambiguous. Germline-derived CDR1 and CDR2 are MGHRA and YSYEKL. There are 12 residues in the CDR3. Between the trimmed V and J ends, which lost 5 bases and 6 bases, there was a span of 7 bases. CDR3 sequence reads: CASSTPPGELFF. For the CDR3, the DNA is TGCGCCAGCAGCACACCGCCCGGGGAGCTGTTTTTT.

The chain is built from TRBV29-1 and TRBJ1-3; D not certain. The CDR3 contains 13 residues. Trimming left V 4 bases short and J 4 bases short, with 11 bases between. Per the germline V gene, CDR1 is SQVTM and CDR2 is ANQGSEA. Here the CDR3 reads CSVGRDLGNTIYF. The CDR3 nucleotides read TGCAGCGTTGGGAGAGATCTCGGAAACACCATATATTTT.

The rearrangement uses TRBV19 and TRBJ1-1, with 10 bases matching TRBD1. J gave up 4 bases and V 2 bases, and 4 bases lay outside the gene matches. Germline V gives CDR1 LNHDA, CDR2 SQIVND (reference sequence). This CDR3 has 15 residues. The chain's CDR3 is CASSIRDRGGTEAFF. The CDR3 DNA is TGTGCCAGTAGTATAAGGGACAGGGGAGGCACTGAAGCTTTCTTT.